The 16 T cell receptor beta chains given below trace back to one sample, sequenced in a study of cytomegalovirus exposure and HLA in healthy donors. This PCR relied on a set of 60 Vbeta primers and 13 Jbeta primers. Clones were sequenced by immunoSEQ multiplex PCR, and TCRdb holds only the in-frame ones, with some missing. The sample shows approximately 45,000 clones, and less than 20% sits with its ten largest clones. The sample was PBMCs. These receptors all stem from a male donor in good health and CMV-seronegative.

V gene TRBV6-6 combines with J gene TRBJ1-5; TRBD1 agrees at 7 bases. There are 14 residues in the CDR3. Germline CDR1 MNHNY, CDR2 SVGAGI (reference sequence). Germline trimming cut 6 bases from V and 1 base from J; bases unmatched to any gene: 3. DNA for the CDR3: TGTGCCAGCAGCCGCAGGGGGAGCAATCAGCCCCAGCATTTT. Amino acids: CASSRRGSNQPQHF.

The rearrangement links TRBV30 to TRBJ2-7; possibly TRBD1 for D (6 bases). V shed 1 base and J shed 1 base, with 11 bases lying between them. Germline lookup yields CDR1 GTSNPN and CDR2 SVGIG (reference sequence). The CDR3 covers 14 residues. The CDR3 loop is CAWSGQDSSYEQYF. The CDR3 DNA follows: TGTGCCTGGAGTGGGCAGGACAGTTCCTACGAGCAGTACTTC. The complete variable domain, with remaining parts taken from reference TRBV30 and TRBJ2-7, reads SQTIHQWPATLVQPVGSPLSLECTVEGTSNPNLYWYRQAAGRGLQLLFYSVGIGQISSEVPQNLSASRPQDRQFILSSKKLLLSDSGFYLCAWSGQDSSYEQYFGPGTRLTVT.

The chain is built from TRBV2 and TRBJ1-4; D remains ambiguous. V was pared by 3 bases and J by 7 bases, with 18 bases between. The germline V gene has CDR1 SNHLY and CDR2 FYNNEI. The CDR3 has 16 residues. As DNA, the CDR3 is TGTGCCAGCAGTGAGGTCCCAGGCCGTAATGGTGAAAAACTGTTTTTT. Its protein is CASSEVPGRNGEKLFF.

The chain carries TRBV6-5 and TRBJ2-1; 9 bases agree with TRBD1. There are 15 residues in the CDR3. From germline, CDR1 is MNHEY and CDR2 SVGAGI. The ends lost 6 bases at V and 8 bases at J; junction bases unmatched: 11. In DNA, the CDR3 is TGTGCCAGCAGCCGCGGGACAGGGACGTTCTATGAGCAGTTCTTC. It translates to CASSRGTGTFYEQFF.

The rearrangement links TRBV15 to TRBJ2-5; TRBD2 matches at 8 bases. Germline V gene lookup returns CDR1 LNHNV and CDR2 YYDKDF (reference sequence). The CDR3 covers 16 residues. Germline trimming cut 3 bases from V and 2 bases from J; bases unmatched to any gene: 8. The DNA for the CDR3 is TGTGCCACCAGCAGCCTGATACTAGCGGCGCAAGAGACCCAGTACTTC. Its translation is CATSSLILAAQETQYF.

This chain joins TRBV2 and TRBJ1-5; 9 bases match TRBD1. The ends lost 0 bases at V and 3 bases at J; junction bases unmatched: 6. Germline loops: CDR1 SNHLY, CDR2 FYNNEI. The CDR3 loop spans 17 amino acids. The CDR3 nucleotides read TGTGCCAGCAGTGAAGCGTATAGGGACAGGGACAATCAGCCCCAGCATTTT. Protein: CASSEAYRDRDNQPQHF.

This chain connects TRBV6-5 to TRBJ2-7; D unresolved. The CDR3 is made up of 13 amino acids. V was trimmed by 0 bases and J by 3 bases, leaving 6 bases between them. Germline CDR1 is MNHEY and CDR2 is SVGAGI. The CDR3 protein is CASSYSASYEQYF. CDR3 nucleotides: TGTGCCAGCAGTTACTCCGCGAGCTACGAGCAGTACTTC.

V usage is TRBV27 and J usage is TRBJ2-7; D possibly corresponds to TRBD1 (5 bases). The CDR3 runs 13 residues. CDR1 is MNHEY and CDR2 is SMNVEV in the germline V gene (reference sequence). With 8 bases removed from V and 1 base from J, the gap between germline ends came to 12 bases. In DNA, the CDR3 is TGTGCCAGCCAAACAGGTCAATCCTACGAGCAGTACTTC. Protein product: CASQTGQSYEQYF.

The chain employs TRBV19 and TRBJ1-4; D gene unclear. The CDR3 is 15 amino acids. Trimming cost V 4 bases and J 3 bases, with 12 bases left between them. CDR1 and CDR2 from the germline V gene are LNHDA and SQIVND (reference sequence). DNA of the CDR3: TGTGCCAGTAGTACGCAGGTATCGGCTAATGAAAAACTGTTTTTT. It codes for CASSTQVSANEKLFF.

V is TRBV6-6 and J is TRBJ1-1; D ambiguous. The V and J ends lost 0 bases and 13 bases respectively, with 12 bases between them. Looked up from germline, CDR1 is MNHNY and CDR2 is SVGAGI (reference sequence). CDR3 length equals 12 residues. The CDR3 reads CASSYSLKPGFF. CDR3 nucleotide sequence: TGTGCCAGCAGTTACTCCTTAAAACCGGGTTTCTTT.

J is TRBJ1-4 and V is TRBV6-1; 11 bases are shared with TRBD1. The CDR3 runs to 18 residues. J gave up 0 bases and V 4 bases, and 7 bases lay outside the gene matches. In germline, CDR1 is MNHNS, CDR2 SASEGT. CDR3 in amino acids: CASSGRDRGGATNEKLFF. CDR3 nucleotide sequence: TGTGCCAGCAGTGGCCGGGACAGGGGGGGAGCAACTAATGAAAAACTGTTTTTT.

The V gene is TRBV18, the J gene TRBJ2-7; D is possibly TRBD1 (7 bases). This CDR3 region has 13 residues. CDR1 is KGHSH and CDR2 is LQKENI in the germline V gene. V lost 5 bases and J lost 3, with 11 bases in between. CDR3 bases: TGTGCCAGCTCAGCGGGACAGATCTACGAGCAGTACTTC. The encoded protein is CASSAGQIYEQYF.

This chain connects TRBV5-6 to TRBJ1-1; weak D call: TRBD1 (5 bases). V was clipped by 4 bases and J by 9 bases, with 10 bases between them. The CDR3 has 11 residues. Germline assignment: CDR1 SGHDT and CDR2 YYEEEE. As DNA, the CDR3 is TGTGCCAGCAGCGGCAGGACACAAGCTTTCTTT. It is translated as CASSGRTQAFF.

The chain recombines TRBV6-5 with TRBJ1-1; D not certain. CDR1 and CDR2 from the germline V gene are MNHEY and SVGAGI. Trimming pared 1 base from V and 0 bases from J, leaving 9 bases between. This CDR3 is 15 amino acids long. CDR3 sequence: CASSYFGRMNTEAFF. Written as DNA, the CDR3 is TGTGCCAGCAGTTACTTTGGCAGGATGAACACTGAAGCTTTCTTT.

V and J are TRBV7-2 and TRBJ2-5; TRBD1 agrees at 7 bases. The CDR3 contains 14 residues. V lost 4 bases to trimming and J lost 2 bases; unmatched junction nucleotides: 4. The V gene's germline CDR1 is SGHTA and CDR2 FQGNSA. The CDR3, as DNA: TGTGCCAGCAGCTCGAGGACAGGACAAGAGACCCAGTACTTC. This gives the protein CASSSRTGQETQYF.

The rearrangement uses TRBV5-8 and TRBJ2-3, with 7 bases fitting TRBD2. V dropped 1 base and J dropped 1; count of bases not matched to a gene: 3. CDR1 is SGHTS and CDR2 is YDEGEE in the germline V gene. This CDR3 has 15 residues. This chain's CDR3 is CASSLYSGRTDTQYF. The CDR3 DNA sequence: TGTGCCAGCAGCTTGTATAGCGGGCGCACAGATACGCAGTATTTT.